This T cell receptor beta chain appears in the sequencing data of a study of T cell changes during pregnancy in multiple sclerosis. The CDR3 is made up of 13 amino acids. The V and J ends lost 1 base and 6 bases respectively, with 10 bases between them. CDR1 is GTSNPN, CDR2 SVGIG, per germline (reference sequence). This table comes from immunoSEQ multiplex PCR, and its TCRdb copy is limited to in-frame clones, with some not included. The sample lists approximately 66,000 clones, roughly 92% occurring once. The TCR was taken from a female donor in good health, enrolled as a control in a pregnancy study. The gene calls are TRBV30 and TRBJ1-5; D gene uncertain. The sequencing used peripheral blood, collected in the third trimester of pregnancy. Here the CDR3 DNA reads TGTGCCTGGAGTGGGGGTGGGAGTCAGCCCCAGCATTTT. Amino acid sequence: CAWSGGGSQPQHF.